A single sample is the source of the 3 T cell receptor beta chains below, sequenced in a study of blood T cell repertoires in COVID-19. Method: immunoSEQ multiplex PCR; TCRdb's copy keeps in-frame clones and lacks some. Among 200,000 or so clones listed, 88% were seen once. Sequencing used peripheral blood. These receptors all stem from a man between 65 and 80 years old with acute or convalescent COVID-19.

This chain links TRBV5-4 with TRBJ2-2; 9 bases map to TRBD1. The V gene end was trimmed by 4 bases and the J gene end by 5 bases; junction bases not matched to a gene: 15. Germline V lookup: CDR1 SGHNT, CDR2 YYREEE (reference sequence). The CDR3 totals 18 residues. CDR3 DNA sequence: TGTGCCAGCAGCCCGGGGGTAAACAGGGGGCGAGAAACCGGGGAGCTGTTTTTT. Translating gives CASSPGVNRGRETGELFF.

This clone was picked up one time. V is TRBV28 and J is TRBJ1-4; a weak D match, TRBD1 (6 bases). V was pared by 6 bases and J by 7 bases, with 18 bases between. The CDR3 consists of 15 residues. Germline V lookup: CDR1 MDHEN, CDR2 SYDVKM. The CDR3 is CASSLRGRLGEKLFF. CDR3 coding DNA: TGTGCCAGCAGCCTGCGGGGGCGGTTGGGTGAAAAACTGTTTTTT.

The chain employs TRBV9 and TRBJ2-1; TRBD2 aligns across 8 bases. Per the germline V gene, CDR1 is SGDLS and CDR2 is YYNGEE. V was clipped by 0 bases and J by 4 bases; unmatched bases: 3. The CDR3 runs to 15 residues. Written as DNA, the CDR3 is TGTGCCAGCAGCGTAGCGGGAGGGCTATACAATGAGCAGTTCTTC. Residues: CASSVAGGLYNEQFF.